This TCR beta chain was identified during a study of T cells in Graves' hyperthyroidism and ophthalmopathy. About the study: It was at initial diagnosis, before any treatment, that peripheral blood was collected.

About this clonotype itself: The antigen is unknown.

Study results and caveats: Most expanded thyroid clonotypes above 0.001 recurred in blood.

CDR1 is LNHDA, CDR2 SQIVND, per germline (reference sequence). The trim removed 5 bases at V and 6 bases at J, leaving 8 bases unmatched. The CDR3 loop spans 15 amino acids. It was at first hyperthyroidism diagnosis, before any ophthalmopathy symptoms, that the blood sample was taken. Using RNA transcripts as the source, TCR beta CDR3 regions were amplified. TCR CDR3 underwent first-round RT-PCR with the HTBI primer set. TCRdb redid the calling of the multiplex PCR reads with MiXCR, one entry per CDR3 protein. Here the sample spans around 290,000 distinct CDR3 sequences, 13% being singletons. The chain joins TRBV19 to TRBJ2-2; 8 positions match TRBD1. The specimen sequenced was blood. The clonotype comes from a woman aged 30 to 39 with Graves' hyperthyroidism that later progressed to Graves' ophthalmopathy. The CDR3 DNA is TGTGCCAGTAGTGAGGGACAGGTCGAGTCCGGGGAGCTGTTTTTT. Its translation is CASSEGQVESGELFF.